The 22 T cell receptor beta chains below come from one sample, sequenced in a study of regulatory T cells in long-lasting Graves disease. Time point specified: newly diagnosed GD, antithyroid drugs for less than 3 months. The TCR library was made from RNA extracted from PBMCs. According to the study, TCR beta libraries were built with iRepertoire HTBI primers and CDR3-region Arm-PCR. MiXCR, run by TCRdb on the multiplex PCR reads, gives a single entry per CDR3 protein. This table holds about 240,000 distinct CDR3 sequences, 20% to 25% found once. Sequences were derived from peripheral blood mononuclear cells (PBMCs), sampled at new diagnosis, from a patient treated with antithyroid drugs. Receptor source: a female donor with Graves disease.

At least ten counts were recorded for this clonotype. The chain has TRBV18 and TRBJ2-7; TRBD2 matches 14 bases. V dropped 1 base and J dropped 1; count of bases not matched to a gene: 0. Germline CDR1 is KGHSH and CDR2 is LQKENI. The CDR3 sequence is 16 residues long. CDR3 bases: TGTGCCAGCTCACCACGGACTAGCGGGGGGTCCTACGAGCAGTACTTC. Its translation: CASSPRTSGGSYEQYF.

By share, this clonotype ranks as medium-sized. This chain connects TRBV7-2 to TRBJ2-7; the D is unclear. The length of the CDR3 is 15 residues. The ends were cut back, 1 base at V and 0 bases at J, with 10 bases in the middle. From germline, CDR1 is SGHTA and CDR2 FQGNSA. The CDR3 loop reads CASSLDGSSSYEQYF. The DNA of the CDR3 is TGTGCCAGCAGCTTAGACGGAAGCAGCTCCTACGAGCAGTACTTC. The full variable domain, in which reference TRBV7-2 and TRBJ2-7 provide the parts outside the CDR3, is GAGVSQSPSNKVTEKGKDVELRCDPISGHTALYWYRQSLGQGLEFLIYFQGNSAPDKSGLPSDRFSAERTGGSVSTLTIQRTQQEDSAVYLCASSLDGSSSYEQYFGPGTRLTVT.

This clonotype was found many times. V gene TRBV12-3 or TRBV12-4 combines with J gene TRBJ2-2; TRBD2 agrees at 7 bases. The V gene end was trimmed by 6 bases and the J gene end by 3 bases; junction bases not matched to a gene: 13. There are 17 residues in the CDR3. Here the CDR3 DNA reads TGTGCCAGCAGCCACGCCGTCGGGGGGAAGGACACCGGGGAGCTGTTTTTT. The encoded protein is CASSHAVGGKDTGELFF.

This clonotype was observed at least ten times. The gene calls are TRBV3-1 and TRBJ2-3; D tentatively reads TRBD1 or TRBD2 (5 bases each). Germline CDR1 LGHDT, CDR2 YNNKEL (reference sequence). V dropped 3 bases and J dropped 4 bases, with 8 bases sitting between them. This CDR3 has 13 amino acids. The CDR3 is CASSHGTADTQYF. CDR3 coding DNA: TGTGCCAGCAGCCACGGGACGGCAGATACGCAGTATTTT.

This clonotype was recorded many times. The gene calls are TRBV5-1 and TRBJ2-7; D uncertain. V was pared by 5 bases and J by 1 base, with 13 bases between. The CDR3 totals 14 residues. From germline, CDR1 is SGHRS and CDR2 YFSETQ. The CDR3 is CASRSGSVSYEQYF. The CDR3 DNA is TGCGCCAGCAGATCGGGCTCAGTTTCCTACGAGCAGTACTTC.

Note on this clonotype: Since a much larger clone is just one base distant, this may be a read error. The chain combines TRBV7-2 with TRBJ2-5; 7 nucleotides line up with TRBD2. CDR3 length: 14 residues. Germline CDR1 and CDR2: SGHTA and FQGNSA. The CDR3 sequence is CASSSMGLQEAQYF. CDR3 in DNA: TGTGCCAGCAGCTCAATGGGACTACAAGAGGCCCAGTACTTC.

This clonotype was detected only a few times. The DNA for the CDR3 is TGTGCCAGCAGGAAGGGACTCGATGGCTACACCTTC. This sequence encodes CASRKGLDGYTF. The rearrangement links TRBV27 to TRBJ1-2, with D perhaps matching TRBD1 (5 bases). Germline-derived CDR1 and CDR2 are MNHEY and SMNVEV (reference sequence). Trimming removed 6 bases from V and 6 bases from J, with 11 bases in between. The CDR3 runs to 12 residues.

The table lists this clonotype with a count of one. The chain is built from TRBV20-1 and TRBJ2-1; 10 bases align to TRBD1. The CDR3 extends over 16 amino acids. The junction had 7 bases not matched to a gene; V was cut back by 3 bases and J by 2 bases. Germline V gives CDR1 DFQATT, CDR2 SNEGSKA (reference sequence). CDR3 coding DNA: TGCAGTGCTAGTGAACCGGGACAGGGGACCTACAATGAGCAGTTCTTC. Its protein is CSASEPGQGTYNEQFF.

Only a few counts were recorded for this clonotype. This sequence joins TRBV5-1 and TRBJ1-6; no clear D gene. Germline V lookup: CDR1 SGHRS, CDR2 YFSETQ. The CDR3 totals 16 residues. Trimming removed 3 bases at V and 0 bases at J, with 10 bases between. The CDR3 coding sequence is TGCGCCAGCAGCTCGAGAGAGAGCTCCTATAATTCACCCCTCCACTTT. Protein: CASSSRESSYNSPLHF.

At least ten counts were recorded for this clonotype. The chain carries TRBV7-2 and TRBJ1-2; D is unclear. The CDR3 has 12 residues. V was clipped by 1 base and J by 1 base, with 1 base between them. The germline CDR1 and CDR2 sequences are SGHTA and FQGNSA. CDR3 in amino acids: CASSLVNYGYTF. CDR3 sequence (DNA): TGTGCCAGCAGCTTAGTTAACTATGGCTACACCTTC.

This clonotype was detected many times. CDR3 amino acids: CSASSSGEETQYF. DNA of the CDR3: TGCAGTGCTAGTTCTAGCGGGGAAGAGACCCAGTACTTC. The chain combines TRBV20-1 with TRBJ2-5; the match to TRBD2 covers 9 bases. The J segment lost 3 bases and the V segment lost 3 bases, leaving 2 bases of the junction unmatched. Germline lookup yields CDR1 DFQATT and CDR2 SNEGSKA (reference sequence). CDR3 length: 13 residues.

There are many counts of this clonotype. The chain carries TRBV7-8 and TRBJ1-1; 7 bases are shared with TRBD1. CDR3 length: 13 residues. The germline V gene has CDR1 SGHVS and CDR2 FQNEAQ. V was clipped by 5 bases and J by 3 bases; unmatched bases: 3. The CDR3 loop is CASSEDRDTEAFF. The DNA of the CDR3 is TGTGCCAGCAGCGAAGACAGGGACACTGAAGCTTTCTTT.

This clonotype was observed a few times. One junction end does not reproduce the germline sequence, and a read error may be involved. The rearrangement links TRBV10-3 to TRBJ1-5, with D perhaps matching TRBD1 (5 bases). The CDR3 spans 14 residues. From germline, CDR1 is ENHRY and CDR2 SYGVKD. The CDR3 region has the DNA TGTGCCACCAGTGAGGGGCAGCACAGGCAGCCCCAGCATTTT. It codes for CATSEGQHRQPQHF.

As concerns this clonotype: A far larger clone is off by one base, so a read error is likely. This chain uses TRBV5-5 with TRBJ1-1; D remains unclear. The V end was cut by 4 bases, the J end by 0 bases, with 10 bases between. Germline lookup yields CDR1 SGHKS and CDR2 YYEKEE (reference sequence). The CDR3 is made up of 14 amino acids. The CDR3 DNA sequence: TGTGCCAGCAGCCGGGCAGCCATGAACACTGAAGCTTTCTTT. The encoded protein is CASSRAAMNTEAFF.

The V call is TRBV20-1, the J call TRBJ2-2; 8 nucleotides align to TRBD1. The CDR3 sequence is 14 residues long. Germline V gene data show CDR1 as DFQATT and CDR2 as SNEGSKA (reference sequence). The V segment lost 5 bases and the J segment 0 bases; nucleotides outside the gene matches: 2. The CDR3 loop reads CSARTGPNTGELFF. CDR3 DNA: TGCAGTGCTCGGACAGGGCCGAACACCGGGGAGCTGTTTTTT.

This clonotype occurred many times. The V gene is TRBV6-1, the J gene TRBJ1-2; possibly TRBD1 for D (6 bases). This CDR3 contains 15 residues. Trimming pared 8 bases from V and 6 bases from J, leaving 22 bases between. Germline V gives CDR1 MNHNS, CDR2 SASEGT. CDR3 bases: TGTGCCAGCTTGCCCATTAACAGGGTAGGAGATGGCTACACCTTC. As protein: CASLPINRVGDGYTF.

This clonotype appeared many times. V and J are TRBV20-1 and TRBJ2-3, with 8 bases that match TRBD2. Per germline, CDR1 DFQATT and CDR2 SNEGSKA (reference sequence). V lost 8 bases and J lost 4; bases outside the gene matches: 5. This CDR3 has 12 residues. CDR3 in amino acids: CSPGGGADTQYF. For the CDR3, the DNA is TGCAGTCCGGGGGGGGGCGCAGATACGCAGTATTTT.

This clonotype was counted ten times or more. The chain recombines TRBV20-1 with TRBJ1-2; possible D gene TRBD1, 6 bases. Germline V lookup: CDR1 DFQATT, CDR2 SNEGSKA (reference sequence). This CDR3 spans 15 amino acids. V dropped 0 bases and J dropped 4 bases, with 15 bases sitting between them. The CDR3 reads CSARDMSGARYGYTF. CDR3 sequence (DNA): TGCAGTGCTAGAGATATGTCAGGGGCTCGCTATGGCTACACCTTC.

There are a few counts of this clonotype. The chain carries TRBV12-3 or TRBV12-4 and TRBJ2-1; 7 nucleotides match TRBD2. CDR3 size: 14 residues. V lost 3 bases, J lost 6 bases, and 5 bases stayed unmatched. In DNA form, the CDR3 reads TGTGCCAGCAGTTTCCCGGGAGGCGTCAATGAGCAGTTCTTC. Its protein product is CASSFPGGVNEQFF.

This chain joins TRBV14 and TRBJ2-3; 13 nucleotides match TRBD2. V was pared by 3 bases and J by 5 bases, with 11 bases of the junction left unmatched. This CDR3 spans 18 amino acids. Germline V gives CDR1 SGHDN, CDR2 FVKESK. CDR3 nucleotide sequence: TGTGCCAGCAGCCAGATGCCGGGACTAGCGGGAAGGGGAGATACGCAGTATTTT. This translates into CASSQMPGLAGRGDTQYF.

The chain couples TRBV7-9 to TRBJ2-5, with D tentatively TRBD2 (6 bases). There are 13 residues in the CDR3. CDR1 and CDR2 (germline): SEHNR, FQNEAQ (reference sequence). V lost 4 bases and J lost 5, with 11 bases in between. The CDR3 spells CASSYRSGETQYF. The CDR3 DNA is TGTGCCAGCAGCTACCGGAGCGGGGAGACCCAGTACTTC.

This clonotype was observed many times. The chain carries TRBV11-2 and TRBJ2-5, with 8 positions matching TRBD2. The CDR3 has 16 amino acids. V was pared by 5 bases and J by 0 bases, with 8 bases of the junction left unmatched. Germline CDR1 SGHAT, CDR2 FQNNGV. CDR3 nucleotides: TGTGCCAGCAGCCAAATTGGGCGGGGGGACCAAGAGACCCAGTACTTC. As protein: CASSQIGRGDQETQYF. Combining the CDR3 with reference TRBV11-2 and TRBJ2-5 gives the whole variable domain EAGVAQSPRYKIIEKRQSVAFWCNPISGHATLYWYQQILGQGPKLLIQFQNNGVVDDSQLPKDRFSAERLKGVDSTLKIQPAKLEDSAVYLCASSQIGRGDQETQYFGPGTRLLVL.